The 30 T cell receptor beta chains in this list originate from one sample, sequenced in a study of blood T cell repertoires in COVID-19. Data came from immunoSEQ multiplex PCR; TCRdb stores just in-frame clones and leaves some out. This sample has 85,000 to 110,000 clones; roughly nine tenths occur once, and the top ten carry around 3.1%. Sequenced input: peripheral blood. All receptors derive from a man over 45 in a cohort sampled during active COVID-19.

The chain couples TRBV5-1 to TRBJ2-3; 7 nucleotides align to TRBD1. This CDR3 is 13 amino acids long. The ends lost 6 bases at V and 3 bases at J; junction bases unmatched: 4. Germline lookup yields CDR1 SGHRS and CDR2 YFSETQ. CDR3 sequence reads: CASIKTGTDTQYF. The CDR3 nucleotides read TGCGCCAGCATAAAGACAGGGACAGATACGCAGTATTTT. Variable domain in full (rest from reference TRBV5-1 and TRBJ2-3): KAGVTQTPRYLIKTRGQQVTLSCSPISGHRSVSWYQQTPGQGLQFLFEYFSETQRNKGNFPGRFSGRQFSNSRSEMNVSTLELGDSALYLCASIKTGTDTQYFGPGTRLTVL.

J is TRBJ1-4 and V is TRBV6-5; D is unresolved. Germline CDR1 reads MNHEY; CDR2 reads SVGAGI. V lost 6 bases and J 4 bases, leaving 12 bases between the germline ends. The CDR3 is made up of 14 amino acids. CDR3 nucleotides: TGTGCCAGCAGCGGCCGACGGGTTAATGAAAAACTGTTTTTT. Encoded protein: CASSGRRVNEKLFF.

The chain uses TRBV4-2 and TRBJ1-2; a weak D match, TRBD1 (6 bases). Germline V gives CDR1 LGHNA, CDR2 YNFKEQ. The ends were cut back, 1 base at V and 2 bases at J, with 11 bases in the middle. CDR3 length: 15 residues. The CDR3 region has the DNA TGTGCCAGCAGCCAAGTTACGGGACAAAACTATGGCTACACCTTC. Its translation: CASSQVTGQNYGYTF.

The rearrangement links TRBV6-5 to TRBJ1-3, with a weak D call TRBD1 (5 bases). The V gene lost 6 bases and the J gene lost 0 bases, with 9 bases spanning the gap. CDR3 size: 14 residues. Germline CDR1 reads MNHEY; CDR2 reads SVGAGI. CDR3 DNA sequence: TGTGCCAGCAGCAGGGCGTCCTCTGGAAACACCATATATTTT. This codes for CASSRASSGNTIYF.

The V gene is TRBV19, the J gene TRBJ2-2, with 7 bases that match TRBD1. With 7 bases clipped from V and 6 bases from J, the junction kept 2 bases outside the gene matches. CDR1 and CDR2 from the germline V gene are LNHDA and SQIVND (reference sequence). CDR3 size: 12 residues. CDR3 bases: TGTGCCAGTAAACAGGGGCCCGGGGAGCTGTTTTTT. It is translated as CASKQGPGELFF.

V is TRBV28 and J is TRBJ1-6; D is ambiguous. The CDR3 is 15 residues long. V was shortened by 3 bases and J by 5 bases, with 11 bases between the two germline ends. CDR1 is MDHEN, CDR2 SYDVKM, per germline. DNA for the CDR3: TGTGCCAGCAGTTTCCAGTCCGGGGATAATTCACCCCTCCACTTT. Protein: CASSFQSGDNSPLHF.

This chain uses TRBV4-1 with TRBJ1-2; D not certain. Trimming removed 4 bases at V and 2 bases at J, with 17 bases between. The CDR3 runs to 16 residues. Germline-derived CDR1 and CDR2 are MGHRA and YSYEKL. CDR3 in DNA: TGCGCCAGCAGCCCACGTGCCGGGAATGGGAACTATGGCTACACCTTC. It is translated as CASSPRAGNGNYGYTF.

V gene TRBV6-2 or TRBV6-3 combines with J gene TRBJ1-3; D ambiguous. The CDR3 length is 15 residues. Germline CDR1 reads MNHEY; CDR2 reads SVGEGT. Between the trimmed V and J ends, which lost 2 bases and 4 bases, there was a span of 12 bases. This CDR3 reads CASSYPQKGGNTIYF. DNA of the CDR3: TGTGCCAGCAGTTACCCACAGAAAGGCGGAAACACCATATATTTT.

The V and J genes are TRBV5-4 and TRBJ1-1; D is undetermined. This CDR3 spans 13 amino acids. Germline V CDR1 and CDR2: SGHNT, YYREEE (reference sequence). V lost 2 bases and J 1 base, leaving 6 bases between the germline ends. CDR3 sequence (DNA): TGTGCCAGCAGCTTACAGAAGAACACTGAAGCTTTCTTT. It is translated as CASSLQKNTEAFF.

The chain uses TRBV19 and TRBJ1-6; 9 nucleotides agree with TRBD1. CDR3 length equals 14 residues. CDR1 is LNHDA and CDR2 is SQIVND in the germline V gene (reference sequence). J lost 7 bases, V lost 7 bases, and 5 bases had no gene match. Here the CDR3 reads CASTQGQGNSPLHF. Here the CDR3 DNA reads TGTGCCAGTACCCAAGGACAGGGGAATTCACCCCTCCACTTT.

This chain joins TRBV6-2 or TRBV6-3 and TRBJ1-4; D may be TRBD1 (5 bases). The V end was cut by 2 bases, the J end by 7 bases, with 14 bases between. CDR1 and CDR2 from the germline V gene are MNHEY and SVGEGT. The CDR3 is made up of 15 amino acids. The CDR3 DNA reads as TGTGCCAGCAGTTACGGGGGAGTCGGGGGTGAAAAACTGTTTTTT. It yields the protein CASSYGGVGGEKLFF.

The J gene is TRBJ1-2, the V gene TRBV28, with D perhaps TRBD1 (5 bases). This CDR3 region has 11 residues. CDR1 and CDR2 (germline): MDHEN, SYDVKM. Trimming cost V 7 bases and J 5 bases, with 8 bases left between them. The DNA for the CDR3 is TGTGCCAGCATGGGGGGTTATGGCTACACCTTC. It translates to CASMGGYGYTF.

This chain joins TRBV27 and TRBJ1-6; TRBD1 aligns across 8 bases. The germline gives CDR1 MNHEY, CDR2 SMNVEV (reference sequence). CDR3 length equals 16 residues. V dropped 3 bases and J dropped 5; count of bases not matched to a gene: 6. The CDR3 reads CASSLRGQGNNSPLHF. CDR3 nucleotide sequence: TGTGCCAGCAGTTTGCGCGGACAGGGAAATAATTCACCCCTCCACTTT.

The V and J genes are TRBV29-1 and TRBJ2-1, with 7 nucleotides matching TRBD1. The CDR3 is 14 amino acids. Germline values: CDR1 SQVTM, CDR2 ANQGSEA. The trim removed 5 bases at V and 10 bases at J, leaving 14 bases unmatched. Here the CDR3 reads CSVLDRVGEREQFF. In nucleotides, the CDR3 is TGCAGCGTTCTAGACAGGGTGGGGGAGAGAGAGCAGTTCTTC.

V and J are TRBV5-1 and TRBJ2-1; perhaps TRBD1 as D (5 bases). Germline V gene lookup returns CDR1 SGHRS and CDR2 YFSETQ. Trimming removed 4 bases at V and 13 bases at J, with 18 bases between. The CDR3 extends over 13 amino acids. The DNA of the CDR3 is TGCGCCAGCAGCCAGGTGGGGCAGGCAAATCAGTTCTTC. This translates into CASSQVGQANQFF.

The chain recombines TRBV7-2 with TRBJ2-1; no clear D. Trimming stripped 2 bases from V and 4 bases from J, with 6 bases between. CDR3 length: 13 amino acids. The germline V gene encodes CDR1 SGHTA and CDR2 FQGNSA. The CDR3 DNA follows: TGTGCCAGCAGCTTACAACTGTACAATGAGCAGTTCTTC. Translation: CASSLQLYNEQFF. The complete variable domain, with remaining parts taken from reference TRBV7-2 and TRBJ2-1, reads GAGVSQSPSNKVTEKGKDVELRCDPISGHTALYWYRQSLGQGLEFLIYFQGNSAPDKSGLPSDRFSAERTGGSVSTLTIQRTQQEDSAVYLCASSLQLYNEQFFGPGTRLTVL.

The chain carries TRBV3-1 (or the pseudogene TRBV3-2) and TRBJ1-1; no clear D gene. V shed 3 bases and J shed 0 bases, with 8 bases lying between them. The CDR3 is 14 residues long. Germline V lookup: CDR1 LGHDT, CDR2 YNNKEL (reference sequence). CDR3 sequence (DNA): TGTGCCAGCAGCCAGCCCTCAGTGAACACTGAAGCTTTCTTT. This encodes CASSQPSVNTEAFF.

The V call is TRBV4-1, the J call TRBJ1-3; D is unclear. Germline lookup yields CDR1 MGHRA and CDR2 YSYEKL. The CDR3 is 15 amino acids. V dropped 0 bases and J dropped 2 bases, with 8 bases sitting between them. The CDR3: CASSQDRGTGNTIYF. CDR3 sequence (DNA): TGCGCCAGCAGCCAAGACCGGGGTACTGGAAACACCATATATTTT.

The rearrangement uses TRBV7-2 and TRBJ2-3, with 11 bases fitting TRBD2. In germline, CDR1 is SGHTA, CDR2 FQGNSA. This CDR3 spans 14 amino acids. V shed 3 bases, J shed 5 bases, and the junction held 1 base outside the gene matches. CDR3 protein: CASSFSGGEDTQYF. The DNA of the CDR3 is TGTGCCAGCAGCTTTAGCGGGGGGGAAGATACGCAGTATTTT.

V usage is TRBV14 and J usage is TRBJ1-2, with D perhaps matching TRBD1 (6 bases). The CDR3 extends over 13 amino acids. Germline CDR1 and CDR2: SGHDN and FVKESK. Trimming removed 2 bases at V and 8 bases at J, with 12 bases between. Here the CDR3 DNA reads TGTGCCAGCAGCCAACAACAGGGCGCGGGCTACACCTTC. Its protein is CASSQQQGAGYTF.

J is TRBJ1-4 and V is TRBV19; TRBD1 is a possible D gene (5 bases). The V gene's germline CDR1 is LNHDA and CDR2 SQIVND (reference sequence). The V end lost 3 bases, the J end lost 7 bases, and 15 bases lay between the germline ends. This CDR3 spans 15 amino acids. Written as DNA, the CDR3 is TGTGCCAGTAGTATTGGACTGACGGGGGTTGAAAAACTGTTTTTT. This gives the protein CASSIGLTGVEKLFF.

The chain uses TRBV5-1 and TRBJ1-4; D remains unclear. The CDR3 has 15 amino acids. Germline V lookup: CDR1 SGHRS, CDR2 YFSETQ. Trimming took off 0 bases at V and 6 bases at J, with 12 bases between the two ends. The CDR3 loop is CASSLVAGADEKLFF. CDR3 nucleotides: TGCGCCAGCAGCTTGGTTGCGGGAGCTGATGAAAAACTGTTTTTT. Variable domain in full (rest from reference TRBV5-1 and TRBJ1-4): KAGVTQTPRYLIKTRGQQVTLSCSPISGHRSVSWYQQTPGQGLQFLFEYFSETQRNKGNFPGRFSGRQFSNSRSEMNVSTLELGDSALYLCASSLVAGADEKLFFGSGTQLSVL.

The V gene is TRBV7-2, the J gene TRBJ1-1, with a tentative D call TRBD1 (5 bases). Trimming cost V 5 bases and J 4 bases, with 14 bases left between them. The CDR3 consists of 14 residues. Germline V lookup: CDR1 SGHTA, CDR2 FQGNSA. The CDR3 nucleotides read TGTGCCAGCAGCCAGCGGGGAGGGGCCACTGAAGCTTTCTTT. It yields the protein CASSQRGGATEAFF.

The chain recombines TRBV11-1 with TRBJ2-3; 8 nucleotides align to TRBD1. Germline CDR1 is SGHAT and CDR2 is FQDESV (reference sequence). V lost 5 bases, J lost 0 bases, and 7 bases stayed unmatched. This CDR3 contains 16 residues. DNA for the CDR3: TGTGCCAGCAGCCCAAGGGACAGGCGAAGCACAGATACGCAGTATTTT. Translation gives CASSPRDRRSTDTQYF.

This clone was recorded once. This chain joins TRBV6-4 and TRBJ2-3; 8 nucleotides agree with TRBD2. With V trimmed by 8 bases and J by 0 bases, 10 bases remained unmatched. The CDR3 loop spans 16 amino acids. Germline-derived CDR1 and CDR2 are MRHNA and SNTAGT. In DNA, the CDR3 is TGTGCCAGCTCCTTCTCTGCGGGGGGTAGCACAGATACGCAGTATTTT. Protein sequence: CASSFSAGGSTDTQYF.

The chain carries TRBV5-1 and TRBJ2-5; possible D gene TRBD2, 6 bases. Trimming pared 4 bases from V and 3 bases from J, leaving 10 bases between. The CDR3 totals 13 residues. Germline V gene data show CDR1 as SGHRS and CDR2 as YFSETQ. The CDR3: CASSPTREETQYF. The CDR3 DNA sequence: TGCGCCAGCAGCCCGACTAGAGAAGAGACCCAGTACTTC.

The chain employs TRBV19 and TRBJ2-6; D is uncertain. Germline V gene lookup returns CDR1 LNHDA and CDR2 SQIVND (reference sequence). This CDR3 is built from 13 residues. V lost 9 bases and J lost 1, with 7 bases in between. CDR3 nucleotides: TGTGCCAGCTCCGAGTCTGGGGCCAACGTCCTGACTTTC. Translating it yields CASSESGANVLTF.

This chain joins TRBV7-9 and TRBJ2-6; D is uncertain. V was trimmed by 0 bases and J by 11 bases, leaving 8 bases between them. The CDR3 sequence is 13 residues long. Germline values: CDR1 SEHNR, CDR2 FQNEAQ (reference sequence). CDR3 protein: CASSLAPGDVLTF. The CDR3 DNA reads as TGTGCCAGCAGCTTAGCTCCCGGAGACGTCCTGACTTTC.

V and J are TRBV7-3 and TRBJ1-5; a weak D match, TRBD1 (6 bases). Per the germline V gene, CDR1 is SGHTA and CDR2 is FQGTGA. The CDR3 has 17 residues. Trimming removed 5 bases at V and 0 bases at J, with 17 bases between. Here the CDR3 reads CASSVRTEFHSNQPQHF. CDR3 sequence (DNA): TGTGCCAGCAGCGTTCGGACAGAGTTCCATAGCAATCAGCCCCAGCATTTT.

In its sample, this clone was seen once. The V and J genes are TRBV5-1 and TRBJ2-2, with a possible D match to TRBD2 (6 bases). The length of the CDR3 is 13 residues. Trimming stripped 7 bases from V and 7 bases from J, with 14 bases between. Germline assignment: CDR1 SGHRS and CDR2 YFSETQ. The CDR3 coding sequence is TGCGCCAGCTTCGAGACTAGAGGCGGGGAGCTGTTTTTT. Translation: CASFETRGGELFF. Full variable domain (missing parts from reference TRBV5-1 and TRBJ2-2): KAGVTQTPRYLIKTRGQQVTLSCSPISGHRSVSWYQQTPGQGLQFLFEYFSETQRNKGNFPGRFSGRQFSNSRSEMNVSTLELGDSALYLCASFETRGGELFFGEGSRLTVL.